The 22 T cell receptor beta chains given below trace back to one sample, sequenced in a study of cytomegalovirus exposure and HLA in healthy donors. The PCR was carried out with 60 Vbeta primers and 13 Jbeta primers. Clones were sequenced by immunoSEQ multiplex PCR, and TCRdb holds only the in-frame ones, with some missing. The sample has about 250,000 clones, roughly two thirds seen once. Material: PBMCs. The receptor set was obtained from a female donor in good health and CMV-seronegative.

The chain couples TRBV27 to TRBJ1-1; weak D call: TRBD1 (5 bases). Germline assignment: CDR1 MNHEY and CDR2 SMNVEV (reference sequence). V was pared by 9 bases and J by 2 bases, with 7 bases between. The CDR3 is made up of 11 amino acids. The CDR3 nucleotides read TGTGCCAGGACAGCCAACACTGAAGCTTTCTTT. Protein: CARTANTEAFF.

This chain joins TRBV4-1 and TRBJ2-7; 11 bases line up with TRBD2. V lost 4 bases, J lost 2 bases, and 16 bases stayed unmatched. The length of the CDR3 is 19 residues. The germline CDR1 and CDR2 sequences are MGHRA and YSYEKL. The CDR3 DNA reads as TGCGCCAGCAGCCTACAGGGCGGAGGTGGGACTAGCGGTGCCTACGAGCAGTACTTC. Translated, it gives CASSLQGGGGTSGAYEQYF.

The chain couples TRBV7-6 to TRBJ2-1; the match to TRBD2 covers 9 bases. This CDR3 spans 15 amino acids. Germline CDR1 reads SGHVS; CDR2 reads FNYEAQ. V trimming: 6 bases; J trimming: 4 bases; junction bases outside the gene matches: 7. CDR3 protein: CASSLEAGGYNEQFF. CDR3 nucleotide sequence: TGTGCCAGCAGTTTGGAAGCGGGAGGTTACAATGAGCAGTTCTTC.

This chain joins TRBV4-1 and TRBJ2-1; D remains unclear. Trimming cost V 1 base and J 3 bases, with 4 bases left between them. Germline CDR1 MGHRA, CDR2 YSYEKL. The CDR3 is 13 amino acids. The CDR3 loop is CASSQVVYNEQFF. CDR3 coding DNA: TGCGCCAGCAGCCAAGTAGTCTACAATGAGCAGTTCTTC.

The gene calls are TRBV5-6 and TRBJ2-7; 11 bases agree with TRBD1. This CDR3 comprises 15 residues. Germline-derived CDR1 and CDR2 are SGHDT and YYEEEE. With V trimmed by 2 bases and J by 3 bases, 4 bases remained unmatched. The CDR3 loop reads CASSFGQGADYEQYF. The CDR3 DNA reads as TGTGCCAGCAGCTTCGGACAGGGGGCTGACTACGAGCAGTACTTC. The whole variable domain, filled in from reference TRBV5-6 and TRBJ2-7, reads DAGVTQSPTHLIKTRGQQVTLRCSPKSGHDTVSWYQQALGQGPQFIFQYYEEEERQRGNFPDRFSGHQFPNYSSELNVNALLLGDSALYLCASSFGQGADYEQYFGPGTRLTVT.

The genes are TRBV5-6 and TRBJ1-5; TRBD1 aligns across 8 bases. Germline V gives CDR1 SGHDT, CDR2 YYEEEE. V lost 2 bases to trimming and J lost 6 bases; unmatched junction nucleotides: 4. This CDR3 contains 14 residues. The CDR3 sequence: CASSFRQGFQPQHF. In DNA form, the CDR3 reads TGTGCCAGCAGCTTTCGACAGGGGTTTCAGCCCCAGCATTTT. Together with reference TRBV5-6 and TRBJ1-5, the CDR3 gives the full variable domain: DAGVTQSPTHLIKTRGQQVTLRCSPKSGHDTVSWYQQALGQGPQFIFQYYEEEERQRGNFPDRFSGHQFPNYSSELNVNALLLGDSALYLCASSFRQGFQPQHFGDGTRLSIL.

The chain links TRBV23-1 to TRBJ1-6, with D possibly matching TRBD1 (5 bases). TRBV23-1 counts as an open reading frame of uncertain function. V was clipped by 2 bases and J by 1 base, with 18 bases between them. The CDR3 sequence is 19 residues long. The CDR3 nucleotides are TGCGCCAGCAGTCAACCCCGGGGAGGGGAAGAGTCCTATAATTCACCCCTCCACTTT. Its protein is CASSQPRGGEESYNSPLHF.

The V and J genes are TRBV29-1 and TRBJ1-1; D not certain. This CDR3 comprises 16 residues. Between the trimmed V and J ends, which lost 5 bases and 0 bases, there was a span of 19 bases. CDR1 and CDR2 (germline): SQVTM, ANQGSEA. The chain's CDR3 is CSVRRRVSPLNTEAFF. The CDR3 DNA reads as TGCAGCGTTAGACGGAGAGTTTCCCCCTTGAACACTGAAGCTTTCTTT.

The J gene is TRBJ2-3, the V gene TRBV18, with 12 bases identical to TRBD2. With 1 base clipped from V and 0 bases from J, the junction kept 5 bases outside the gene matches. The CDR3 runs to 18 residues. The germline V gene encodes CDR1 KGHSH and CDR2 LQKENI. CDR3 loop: CASSPQGLAGTSTDTQYF. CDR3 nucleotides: TGTGCCAGCTCACCACAAGGACTAGCGGGAACTAGCACAGATACGCAGTATTTT.

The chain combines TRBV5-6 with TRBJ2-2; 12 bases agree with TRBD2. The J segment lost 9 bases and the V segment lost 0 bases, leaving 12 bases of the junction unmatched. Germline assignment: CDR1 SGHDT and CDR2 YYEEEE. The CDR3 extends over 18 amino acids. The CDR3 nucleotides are TGTGCCAGCAGCTTGGCGCCGGGGGCACTAGCGGGAGGAAGGGAGCTGTTTTTT. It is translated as CASSLAPGALAGGRELFF.

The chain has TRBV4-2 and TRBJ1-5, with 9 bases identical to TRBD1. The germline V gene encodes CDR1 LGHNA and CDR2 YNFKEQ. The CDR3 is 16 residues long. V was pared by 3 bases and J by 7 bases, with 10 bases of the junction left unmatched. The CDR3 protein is CASSQGNRGPGQPQHF. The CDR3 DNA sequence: TGTGCCAGCAGCCAGGGGAACAGGGGGCCAGGGCAGCCCCAGCATTTT.

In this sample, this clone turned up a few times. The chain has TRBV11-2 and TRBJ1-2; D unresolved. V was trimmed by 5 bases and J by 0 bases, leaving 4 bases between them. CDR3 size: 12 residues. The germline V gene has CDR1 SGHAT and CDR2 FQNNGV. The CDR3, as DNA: TGTGCCAGCAGCCCCACTAACTATGGCTACACCTTC. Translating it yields CASSPTNYGYTF. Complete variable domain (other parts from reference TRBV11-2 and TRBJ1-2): EAGVAQSPRYKIIEKRQSVAFWCNPISGHATLYWYQQILGQGPKLLIQFQNNGVVDDSQLPKDRFSAERLKGVDSTLKIQPAKLEDSAVYLCASSPTNYGYTFGSGTRLTVV.

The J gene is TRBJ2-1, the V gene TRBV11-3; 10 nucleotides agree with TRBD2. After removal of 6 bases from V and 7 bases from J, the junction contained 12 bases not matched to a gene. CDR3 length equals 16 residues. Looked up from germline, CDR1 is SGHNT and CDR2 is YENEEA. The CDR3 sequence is CASSRTGTSAGNEQFF. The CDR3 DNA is TGTGCCAGCAGTCGAACCGGGACTAGCGCAGGTAATGAGCAGTTCTTC.

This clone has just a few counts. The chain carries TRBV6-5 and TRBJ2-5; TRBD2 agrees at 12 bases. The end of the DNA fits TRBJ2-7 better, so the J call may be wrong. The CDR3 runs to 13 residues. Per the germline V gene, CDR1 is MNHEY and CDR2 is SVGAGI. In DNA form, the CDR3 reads TGTGCCAGCAGACGACTAGCGGGAGACGAGCAGTACTTC. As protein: CASRRLAGDEQYF.

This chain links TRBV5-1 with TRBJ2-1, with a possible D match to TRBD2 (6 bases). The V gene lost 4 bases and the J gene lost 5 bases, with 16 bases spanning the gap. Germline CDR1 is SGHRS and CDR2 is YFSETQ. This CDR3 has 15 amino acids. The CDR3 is CASSPFTGEDNEQFF. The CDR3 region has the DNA TGCGCCAGCAGCCCCTTCACGGGAGAAGACAATGAGCAGTTCTTC.

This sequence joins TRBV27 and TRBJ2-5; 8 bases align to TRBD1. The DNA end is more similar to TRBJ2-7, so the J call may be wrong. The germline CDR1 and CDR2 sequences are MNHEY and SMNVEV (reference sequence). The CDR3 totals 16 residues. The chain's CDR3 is CASSYPRDRSSYEQYF. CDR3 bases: TGTGCCAGCAGTTACCCCCGGGACAGGAGCTCCTACGAGCAGTACTTC.

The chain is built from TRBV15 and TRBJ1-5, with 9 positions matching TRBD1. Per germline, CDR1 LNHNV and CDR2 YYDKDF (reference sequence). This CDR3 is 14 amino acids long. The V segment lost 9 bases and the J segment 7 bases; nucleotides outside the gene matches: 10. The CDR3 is CATGTGGTGQPQHF. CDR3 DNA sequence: TGTGCCACTGGTACAGGGGGCACAGGGCAGCCCCAGCATTTT. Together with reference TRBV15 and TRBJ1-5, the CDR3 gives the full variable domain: DAMVIQNPRYQVTQFGKPVTLSCSQTLNHNVMYWYQQKSSQAPKLLFHYYDKDFNNEADTPDNFQSRRPNTSFCFLDIRSPGLGDTAMYLCATGTGGTGQPQHFGDGTRLSIL.

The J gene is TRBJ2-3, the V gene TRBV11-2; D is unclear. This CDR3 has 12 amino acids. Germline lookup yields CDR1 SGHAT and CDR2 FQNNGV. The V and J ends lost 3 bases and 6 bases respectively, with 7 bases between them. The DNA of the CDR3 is TGTGCCAGCAGCTTTAGCAAGGATACGCAGTATTTT. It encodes CASSFSKDTQYF.

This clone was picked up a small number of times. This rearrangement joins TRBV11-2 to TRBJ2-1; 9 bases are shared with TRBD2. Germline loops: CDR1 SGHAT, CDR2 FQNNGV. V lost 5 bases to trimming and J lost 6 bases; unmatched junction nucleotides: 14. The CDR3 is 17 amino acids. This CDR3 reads CASSRGLRGRVPNEQFF. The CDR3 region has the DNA TGTGCCAGCAGCCGAGGCCTTCGCGGGAGGGTCCCCAATGAGCAGTTCTTC.

Here the CDR3 reads CASSSIGTAIYGPGANVLTF. CDR3 DNA sequence: TGTGCCAGCAGTTCAATCGGGACAGCGATTTATGGCCCTGGGGCCAACGTCCTGACTTTC. The V and J genes are TRBV28 and TRBJ2-6; TRBD1 matches at 7 bases. V gave up 4 bases and J gave up 2 bases; unmatched junction bases: 17. In germline, CDR1 is MDHEN, CDR2 SYDVKM. The CDR3 has 20 amino acids.

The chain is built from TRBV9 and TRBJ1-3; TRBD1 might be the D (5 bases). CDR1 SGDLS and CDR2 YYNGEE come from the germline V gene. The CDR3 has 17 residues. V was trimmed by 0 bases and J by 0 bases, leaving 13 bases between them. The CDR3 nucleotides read TGTGCCAGCAGCGTAGGGGGGGACTCATTCTCTGGAAACACCATATATTTT. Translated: CASSVGGDSFSGNTIYF.

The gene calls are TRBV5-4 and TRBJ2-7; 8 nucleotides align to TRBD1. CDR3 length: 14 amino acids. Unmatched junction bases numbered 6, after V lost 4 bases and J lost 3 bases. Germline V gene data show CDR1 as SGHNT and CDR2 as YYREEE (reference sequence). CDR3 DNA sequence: TGTGCCAGCAGCCCAGGGGGCACGTACTACGAGCAGTACTTC. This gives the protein CASSPGGTYYEQYF.